This T cell receptor beta chain was obtained from a study of identical twins. There were only healthy Caucasians among the donors. cDNA carried unique molecular identifiers, and a universal primer site was added by template switching. MiXCR, run by TCRdb on the 5' RACE reads, gives a single entry per CDR3 protein. The table has about 700,000 distinct CDR3 sequences, approximately 6.1% seen once. The V and J ends lost 6 bases and 7 bases respectively, with 10 bases between them. The CDR3 length is 13 residues. The study's findings and limits: Part of the zero-insertion signal could reflect confounding by invariant MAIT and iNKT cells.

This clonotype was observed many times. Antigen unknown. The sequence derives from a man aged 18 to 29 in good health. Sequencing was performed on naive T cells sorted from blood. V usage is TRBV12-3 or TRBV12-4 and J usage is TRBJ1-6, with D unresolved. The CDR3, as DNA: TGTGCCAGCAGCCCTGACGGGAATTCACCCCTCCACTTT. It encodes CASSPDGNSPLHF.